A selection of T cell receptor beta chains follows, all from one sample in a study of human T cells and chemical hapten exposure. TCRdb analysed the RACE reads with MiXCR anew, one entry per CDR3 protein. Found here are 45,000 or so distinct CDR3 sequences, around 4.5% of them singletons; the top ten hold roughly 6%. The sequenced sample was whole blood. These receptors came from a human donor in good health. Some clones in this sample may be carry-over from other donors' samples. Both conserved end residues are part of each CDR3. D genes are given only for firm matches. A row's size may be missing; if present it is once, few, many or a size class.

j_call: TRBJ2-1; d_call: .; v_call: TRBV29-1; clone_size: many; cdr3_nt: TGCAGCGTTGGTATTGGCGCCTCCTACAATGAGCAGTTCTTC; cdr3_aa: CSVGIGASYNEQFF
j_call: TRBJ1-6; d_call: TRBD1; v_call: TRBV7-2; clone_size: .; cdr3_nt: TGTGCCAGCAGCCCATTAGACAGGGGCTATAATTCACCCCTCCACTTT; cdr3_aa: CASSPLDRGYNSPLHF
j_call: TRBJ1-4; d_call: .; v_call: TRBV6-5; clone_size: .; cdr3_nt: TGTGCCAGCAGCCAGAGGAACGAAAAACTGTTTTTT; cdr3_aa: CASSQRNEKLFF
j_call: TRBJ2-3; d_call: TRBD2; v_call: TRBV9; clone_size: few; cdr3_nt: TGTGCCAGCAGCGACCGGGAGGCCTCTTTGAGCACAGATACGCAGTATTTT; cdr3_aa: CASSDREASLSTDTQYF
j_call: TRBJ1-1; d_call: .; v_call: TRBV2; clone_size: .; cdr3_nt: TGTGCCAGCAGTGGACAGATGAACACTGAAGCTTTCTTT; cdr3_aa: CASSGQMNTEAFF
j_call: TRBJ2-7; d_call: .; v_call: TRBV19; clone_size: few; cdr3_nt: TGTGCCAGTAGTATAACCCGGGTGAGCGAGCAGTACTTC; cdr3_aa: CASSITRVSEQYF
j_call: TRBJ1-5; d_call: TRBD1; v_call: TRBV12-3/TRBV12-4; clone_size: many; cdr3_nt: TGTGCCAGCAGGGCTCCGGGACAGGGAAATCAGCCCCAGCATTTT; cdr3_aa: CASRAPGQGNQPQHF
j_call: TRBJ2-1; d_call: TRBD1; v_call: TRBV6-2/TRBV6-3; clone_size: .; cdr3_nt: TGTGCCAGCAGCAATGGACAGGGCTTTGAGCAGTTCTTC; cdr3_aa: CASSNGQGFEQFF
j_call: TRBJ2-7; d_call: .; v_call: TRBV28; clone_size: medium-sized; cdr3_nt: TGTGCCAGCACCCCTACAGGTGGGACCTACGAGCAGTACTTC; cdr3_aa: CASTPTGGTYEQYF
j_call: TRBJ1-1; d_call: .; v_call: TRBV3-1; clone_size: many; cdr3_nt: TGTGCCAGCAGCCAAGGCAGTTTCGGCACTGAAGCTTTCTTT; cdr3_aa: CASSQGSFGTEAFF
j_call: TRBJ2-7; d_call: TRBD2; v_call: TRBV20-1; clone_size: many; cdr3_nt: TGTTGTACGGGAGGGCCCTACGAGCAGTACTTC; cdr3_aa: CCTGGPYEQYF
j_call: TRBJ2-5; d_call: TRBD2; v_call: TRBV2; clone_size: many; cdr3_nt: TGTGCCAGCCAGAGAGAGGCGGGAGAAGAGACCCAGTACTTC; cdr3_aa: CASQREAGEETQYF
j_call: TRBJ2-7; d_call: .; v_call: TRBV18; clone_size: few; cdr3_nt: TGTGCCAGCTCCCGGACAGTTTTAGGCGAGCAGTACTTC; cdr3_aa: CASSRTVLGEQYF
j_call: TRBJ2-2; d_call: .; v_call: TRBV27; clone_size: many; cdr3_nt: TGTGCCAGCAGTTTATCGCAGGGTCTCCCCGGGGAGCTGTTTTTT; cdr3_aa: CASSLSQGLPGELFF
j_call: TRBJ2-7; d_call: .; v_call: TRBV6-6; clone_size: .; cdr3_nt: TGTGCCAGCACCAGGGTCTCGTCACTCGGGGAGCAGTACTTC; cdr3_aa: CASTRVSSLGEQYF
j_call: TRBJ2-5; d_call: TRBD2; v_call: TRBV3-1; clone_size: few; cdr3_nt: TGTGCCAGCAGCCAAGAGCCACTAGCGGGAGGAGAGACCCAGTACTTC; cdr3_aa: CASSQEPLAGGETQYF
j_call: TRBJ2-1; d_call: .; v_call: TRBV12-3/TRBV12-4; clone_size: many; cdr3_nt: TGTGCCAGCAGTCCCTTGGAGCGGGTCGGCAATGAGCAGTTCTTC; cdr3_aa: CASSPLERVGNEQFF
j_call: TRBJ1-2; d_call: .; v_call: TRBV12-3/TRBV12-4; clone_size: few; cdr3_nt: TGTGCCAGCAGTGCTTCCTGGGGGCAGATCTATGGCTACACCTTC; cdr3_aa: CASSASWGQIYGYTF
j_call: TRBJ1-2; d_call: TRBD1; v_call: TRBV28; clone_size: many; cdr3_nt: TGTGCCAGCAGGAAAACAGGGGGTGGAAACTATGGCTACACCTTC; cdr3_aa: CASRKTGGGNYGYTF
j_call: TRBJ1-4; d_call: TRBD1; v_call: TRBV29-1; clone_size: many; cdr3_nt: TGCAGCGTTACCCAGGGGGCGGGTAATGAAAAACTGTTTTTT; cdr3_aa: CSVTQGAGNEKLFF
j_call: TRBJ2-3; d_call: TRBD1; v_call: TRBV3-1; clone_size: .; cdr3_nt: TGTGCCAGCAGCCCCTACCTTTCCGGGACAGGGCGCGCAGATACGCAGTATTTT; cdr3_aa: CASSPYLSGTGRADTQYF
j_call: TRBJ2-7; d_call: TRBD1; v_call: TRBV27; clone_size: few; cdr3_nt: TGTGCCAGTCACGGGACAGGGGGGCCCTACGAGCAGTACTTC; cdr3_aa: CASHGTGGPYEQYF
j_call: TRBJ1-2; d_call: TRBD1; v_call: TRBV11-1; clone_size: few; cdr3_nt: TGTGCCACTTCGGACAGGGGCCATTCGGAGGCTAACTATGGCTACACCTTC; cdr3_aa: CATSDRGHSEANYGYTF